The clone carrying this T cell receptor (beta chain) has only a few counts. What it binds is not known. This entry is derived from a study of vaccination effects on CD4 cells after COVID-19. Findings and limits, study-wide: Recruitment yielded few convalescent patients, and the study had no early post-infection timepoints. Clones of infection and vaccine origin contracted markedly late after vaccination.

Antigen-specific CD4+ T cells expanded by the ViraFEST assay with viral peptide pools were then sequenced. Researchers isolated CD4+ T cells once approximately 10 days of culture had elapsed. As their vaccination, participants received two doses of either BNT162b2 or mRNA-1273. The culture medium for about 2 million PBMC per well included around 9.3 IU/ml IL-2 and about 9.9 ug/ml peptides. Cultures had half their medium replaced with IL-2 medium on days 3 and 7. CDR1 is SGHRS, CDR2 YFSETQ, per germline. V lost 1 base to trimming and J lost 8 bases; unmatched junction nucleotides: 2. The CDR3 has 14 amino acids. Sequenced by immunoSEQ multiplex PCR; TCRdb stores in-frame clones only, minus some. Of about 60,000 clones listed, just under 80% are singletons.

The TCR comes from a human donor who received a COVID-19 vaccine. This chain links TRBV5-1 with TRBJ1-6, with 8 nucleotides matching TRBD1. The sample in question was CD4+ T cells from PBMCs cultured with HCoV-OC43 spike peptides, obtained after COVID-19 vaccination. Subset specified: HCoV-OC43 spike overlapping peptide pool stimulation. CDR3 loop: CASSLTGGDSPLHF. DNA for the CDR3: TGCGCCAGCAGCTTGACAGGGGGAGATTCACCCCTCCACTTT.